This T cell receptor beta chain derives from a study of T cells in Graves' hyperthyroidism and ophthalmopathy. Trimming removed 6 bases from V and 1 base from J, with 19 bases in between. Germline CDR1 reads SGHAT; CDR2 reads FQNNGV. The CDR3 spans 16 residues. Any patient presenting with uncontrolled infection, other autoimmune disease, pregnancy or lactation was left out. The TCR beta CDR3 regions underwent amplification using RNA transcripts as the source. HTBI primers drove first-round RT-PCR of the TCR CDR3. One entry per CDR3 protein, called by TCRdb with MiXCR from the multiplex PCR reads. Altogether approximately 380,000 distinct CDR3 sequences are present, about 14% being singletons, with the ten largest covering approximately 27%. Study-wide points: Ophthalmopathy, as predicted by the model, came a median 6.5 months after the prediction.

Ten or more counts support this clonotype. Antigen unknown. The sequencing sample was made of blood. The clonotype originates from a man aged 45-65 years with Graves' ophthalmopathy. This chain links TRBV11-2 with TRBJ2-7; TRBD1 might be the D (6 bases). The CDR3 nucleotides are TGTGCCAGCAGTCGTACCGGGACAAGGAGTTCCTACGAGCAGTACTTC. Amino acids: CASSRTGTRSSYEQYF.